Below are 32 T cell receptor beta chains sequenced from a single sample in a study of blood T cell repertoires in COVID-19. Generated by immunoSEQ multiplex PCR, the TCRdb table keeps only in-frame clones and is missing some. This sample carries over 200,000 clones, about 87% of them seen once, and the ten largest clones take 2% to 2.5%. Sequencing was performed on PBMCs or T cells enriched from blood (not recorded which). The receptors originated from a woman aged 40 to 55 with acute COVID-19.

This clone was detected once. V usage is TRBV13 and J usage is TRBJ2-4; D is perhaps TRBD1 (6 bases). Per germline, CDR1 PRHDT and CDR2 FYEKMQ (reference sequence). Trimming shortened V by 4 bases and J by 4 bases, and 14 bases separated the two germline ends. This CDR3 has 15 amino acids. The CDR3, as DNA: TGTGCCAGCAGCTCCCGGACAGTGAGGAAAAACATTCAGTACTTC. Amino acids: CASSSRTVRKNIQYF.

This clone has only one observation. The chain combines TRBV5-1 with TRBJ1-6; TRBD1 matches at 7 bases. Trimming cost V 4 bases and J 7 bases; bases outside gene matches: 8. The CDR3 covers 15 residues. From germline, CDR1 is SGHRS and CDR2 YFSETQ. Here the CDR3 DNA reads TGCGCCAGCAGCCGAGACGGGACAGCAAATTCACCCCTCCACTTT. Protein product: CASSRDGTANSPLHF.

The rearrangement links TRBV5-6 to TRBJ1-1, with 7 bases matching TRBD1. Germline trimming cut 4 bases from V and 1 base from J; bases unmatched to any gene: 13. CDR3 length: 17 amino acids. Germline V gives CDR1 SGHDT, CDR2 YYEEEE. The CDR3 loop reads CASSGLLYRGANTEAFF. Here the CDR3 DNA reads TGTGCCAGCAGCGGACTATTGTACAGGGGCGCGAACACTGAAGCTTTCTTT.

This clone was counted ten times or more. This rearrangement joins TRBV7-9 to TRBJ2-5, with 7 positions matching TRBD2. Trimming removed 6 bases from V and 1 base from J; junction bases left unmatched: 5. The germline CDR1 and CDR2 sequences are SEHNR and FQNEAQ (reference sequence). The length of the CDR3 is 14 residues. This chain's CDR3 is CASRGAGFQETQYF. CDR3 DNA sequence: TGTGCCAGCAGAGGAGCGGGGTTCCAAGAGACCCAGTACTTC.

The chain couples TRBV9 to TRBJ1-5; a weak D match, TRBD1 (6 bases). Germline assignment: CDR1 SGDLS and CDR2 YYNGEE. Between the trimmed V and J ends, which lost 4 bases and 5 bases, there was a span of 13 bases. The CDR3 is made up of 14 amino acids. In DNA form, the CDR3 reads TGTGCCAGCAGCTCAGGGGTAATGGATCAGCCCCAGCATTTT. Its protein product is CASSSGVMDQPQHF.

The chain links TRBV7-2 to TRBJ2-7; the match to TRBD2 covers 11 bases. Per germline, CDR1 SGHTA and CDR2 FQGNSA. V was clipped by 4 bases and J by 3 bases; unmatched bases: 5. The CDR3 totals 15 residues. Here the CDR3 DNA reads TGTGCCAGCAGCTCTCGTAGCGGGGGGGTCTACGAGCAGTACTTC. It codes for CASSSRSGGVYEQYF.

This sequence joins TRBV30 and TRBJ2-1, with a possible D match to TRBD2 (6 bases). V lost 4 bases and J lost 2, with 12 bases in between. Germline CDR1 reads GTSNPN; CDR2 reads SVGIG (reference sequence). CDR3 length: 14 residues. The CDR3 DNA sequence: TGTGCCTGGAAGAGGCGGGGAGCCTACAATGAGCAGTTCTTC. Protein product: CAWKRRGAYNEQFF.

Regarding this clone: Mismatch with germline at one junction end may stem from a read error. This CDR3 reads CASSLAGGEYNEQFF. DNA of the CDR3: TGTGCCAGCAGCCTAGCGGGGGGGGAATACAATGAGCAGTTCTTC. V and J are TRBV7-9 and TRBJ2-1; 12 bases are shared with TRBD2. The CDR3 has 15 amino acids. Looked up from germline, CDR1 is SEHNR and CDR2 is FQNEAQ (reference sequence).

This chain joins TRBV19 and TRBJ2-2; 9 bases line up with TRBD2. Germline CDR1 reads LNHDA; CDR2 reads SQIVND (reference sequence). The trim removed 6 bases at V and 8 bases at J, leaving 13 bases unmatched. The CDR3 is 16 amino acids. This CDR3 reads CASRPPTSGGTGELFF. The CDR3 DNA sequence: TGTGCCAGTAGGCCCCCGACTAGCGGCGGAACGGGGGAGCTGTTTTTT. The variable domain in full, with the rest retrieved from reference TRBV19 and TRBJ2-2, is DGGITQSPKYLFRKEGQNVTLSCEQNLNHDAMYWYRQDPGQGLRLIYYSQIVNDFQKGDIAEGYSVSREKKESFPLTVTSAQKNPTAFYLCASRPPTSGGTGELFFGEGSRLTVL.

The V gene is TRBV11-2, the J gene TRBJ1-2; TRBD1 is a possible D gene (6 bases). In germline, CDR1 is SGHAT, CDR2 FQNNGV. V was shortened by 1 base and J by 8 bases, with 11 bases between the two germline ends. The CDR3 is 13 residues long. CDR3 sequence: CASSLGPGEGYTF. The CDR3 DNA reads TGTGCCAGCAGCTTAGGGCCAGGGGAGGGCTACACCTTC. Looking up the rest from reference TRBV11-2 and TRBJ1-2 gives the full variable domain: EAGVAQSPRYKIIEKRQSVAFWCNPISGHATLYWYQQILGQGPKLLIQFQNNGVVDDSQLPKDRFSAERLKGVDSTLKIQPAKLEDSAVYLCASSLGPGEGYTFGSGTRLTVV.

The V and J genes are TRBV9 and TRBJ2-5, with TRBD2 matching over 8 bases. V shed 0 bases, J shed 2 bases, and the junction held 9 bases outside the gene matches. CDR3 size: 17 residues. Germline V gene sequence: CDR1 SGDLS, CDR2 YYNGEE. The CDR3 protein is CASSVAPSGLSQETQYF. The CDR3, as DNA: TGTGCCAGCAGCGTAGCCCCTAGCGGGCTTAGTCAAGAGACCCAGTACTTC.

This clone was picked up a small number of times. CDR3 residues: CASSIARGPTGELFF. Written as DNA, the CDR3 is TGTGCCAGTAGTATAGCCAGGGGGCCCACCGGGGAGCTGTTTTTT. This chain uses TRBV19 with TRBJ2-2; 8 bases fit TRBD1. Germline values: CDR1 LNHDA, CDR2 SQIVND (reference sequence). This CDR3 has 15 residues. Trimming took 1 base from V and 4 from J; bases not matched to a gene: 2.

This chain links TRBV7-2 with TRBJ2-5; D is unresolved. This CDR3 has 15 residues. Germline CDR1 reads SGHTA; CDR2 reads FQGNSA. V dropped 0 bases and J dropped 5 bases, with 13 bases sitting between them. The CDR3 nucleotides read TGTGCCAGCAGCTTAGCCAGCGACCTATGGGAGACCCAGTACTTC. As protein: CASSLASDLWETQYF.

The V and J genes are TRBV5-4 and TRBJ1-1; D is unresolved. From germline, CDR1 is SGHNT and CDR2 YYREEE (reference sequence). V gave up 5 bases and J gave up 10 bases, with 15 bases separating them. The CDR3 sequence is 12 residues long. The DNA for the CDR3 is TGTGCCAGCAGTCAACTTGTGGGGAGAGCTTTCTTT. It codes for CASSQLVGRAFF.

The gene calls are TRBV4-3 and TRBJ1-1; D possibly corresponds to TRBD1 (6 bases). The CDR3 contains 15 residues. V was cut by 4 bases and J by 3 bases, with 15 bases left in between. Germline V lookup: CDR1 LGHNA, CDR2 YSLEER. The CDR3, as DNA: TGCGCCAGCAGCCCTGGGGGCGGGAGGGACACTGAAGCTTTCTTT. This codes for CASSPGGGRDTEAFF.

The genes are TRBV10-2 and TRBJ1-5; D possibly corresponds to TRBD1 (5 bases). In germline, CDR1 is WSHSY, CDR2 SAAADI. This CDR3 has 12 residues. Trimming stripped 2 bases from V and 6 bases from J, with 5 bases between. CDR3 DNA: TGCGCCAGCAGTGAGAGGGGTCAGCCCCAGCATTTT. Translation gives CASSERGQPQHF.

The chain recombines TRBV10-3 with TRBJ2-1, with D possibly matching TRBD2 (5 bases). The CDR3 spans 14 residues. Germline V gene sequence: CDR1 ENHRY, CDR2 SYGVKD. V lost 10 bases, J lost 0 bases, and 13 bases lay in between. In DNA form, the CDR3 reads TGTGCCACCTCCAGCCGGGACTCCTACAATGAGCAGTTCTTC. Translation gives CATSSRDSYNEQFF.

The rearrangement links TRBV5-1 to TRBJ2-3; 7 bases map to TRBD2. Trimming took 2 bases from V and 0 from J; bases not matched to a gene: 9. Germline V gene sequence: CDR1 SGHRS, CDR2 YFSETQ. The CDR3 length is 17 residues. The CDR3 reads CASSFGRAGTSTDTQYF. CDR3 sequence (DNA): TGCGCCAGCAGCTTCGGGCGAGCGGGGACTAGCACAGATACGCAGTATTTT.

The J gene is TRBJ2-1, the V gene TRBV4-2, with D possibly being TRBD2 (6 bases). V was shortened by 4 bases and J by 5 bases, with 15 bases between the two germline ends. This CDR3 is built from 15 residues. Germline V gene data show CDR1 as LGHNA and CDR2 as YNFKEQ. As DNA, the CDR3 is TGTGCCAGCAGCCCCCGGCGGGCGGGGAACAATGAGCAGTTCTTC. It is translated as CASSPRRAGNNEQFF.

J is TRBJ2-3 and V is TRBV2, with TRBD1 as a possible D gene (6 bases). The CDR3 sequence is 16 residues long. CDR1 and CDR2 from the germline V gene are SNHLY and FYNNEI. Trimming removed 6 bases from V and 3 bases from J, with 19 bases in between. CDR3 in amino acids: CASSIQQGSKTDTQYF. CDR3 sequence (DNA): TGTGCCAGCAGCATACAACAGGGATCGAAGACAGATACGCAGTATTTT.

This clone was recorded only once. The rearrangement links TRBV29-1 to TRBJ1-1; the D is unclear. The V end lost 4 bases, the J end lost 4 bases, and 10 bases lay between the germline ends. The CDR3 has 12 residues. Germline assignment: CDR1 SQVTM and CDR2 ANQGSEA. The CDR3 here is CSVGGAGTEAFF. The CDR3 region has the DNA TGCAGCGTTGGGGGAGCGGGCACTGAAGCTTTCTTT.

This chain uses TRBV10-3 with TRBJ1-1; the D gene is possibly TRBD1 (5 bases). CDR1 is ENHRY, CDR2 SYGVKD, per germline. The V end lost 6 bases, the J end lost 0 bases, and 11 bases lay between the germline ends. The CDR3 runs 14 residues. The CDR3 spells CAIRDSLMNTEAFF. CDR3 sequence (DNA): TGTGCCATCAGAGACAGCCTCATGAACACTGAAGCTTTCTTT.

The rearrangement uses TRBV24-1 and TRBJ1-2; 7 bases align to TRBD1. J lost 8 bases, V lost 4 bases, and 12 bases had no gene match. The CDR3 has 15 amino acids. CDR1 KGHDR and CDR2 SFDVKD come from the germline V gene. The CDR3: CATSDTTGRSAGYTF. The CDR3 region has the DNA TGTGCCACCAGTGACACGACAGGGAGAAGTGCGGGCTACACCTTC.

This chain joins TRBV7-8 and TRBJ2-3, with 12 bases aligning to TRBD2. This CDR3 comprises 19 residues. The trim removed 4 bases at V and 0 bases at J, leaving 11 bases unmatched. CDR1 and CDR2 (germline): SGHVS, FQNEAQ. CDR3 in DNA: TGTGCCAGCAGCTACTCCCCGACTGGACTAGCGGGGAGCACAGATACGCAGTATTTT. This sequence encodes CASSYSPTGLAGSTDTQYF. Looking up the rest from reference TRBV7-8 and TRBJ2-3 gives the full variable domain: GAGVSQSPRYKVAKRGQDVALRCDPISGHVSLFWYQQALGQGPEFLTYFQNEAQLDKSGLPSDRFFAERPEGSVSTLKIQRTQQEDSAVYLCASSYSPTGLAGSTDTQYFGPGTRLTVL.

The J gene is TRBJ1-1, the V gene TRBV6-2 or TRBV6-3, with D possibly TRBD1 on 6 matching bases. The CDR3 is 11 amino acids. Germline V CDR1 and CDR2: MNHEY, SVGEGT. The V and J ends lost 3 bases and 12 bases respectively, with 11 bases between them. The CDR3 nucleotides are TGTGCCAGCAGTTATACAGGGTTGACTTTCTTT. It specifies CASSYTGLTFF.

This sequence joins TRBV6-5 and TRBJ2-1; D is uncertain. Germline values: CDR1 MNHEY, CDR2 SVGAGI. V was trimmed by 2 bases and J by 5 bases, leaving 16 bases between them. There are 16 residues in the CDR3. This CDR3 reads CASSYLGGIQNNEQFF. DNA of the CDR3: TGTGCCAGCAGTTACCTAGGCGGAATTCAAAACAATGAGCAGTTCTTC.

The chain carries TRBV2 and TRBJ2-7; the D gene is possibly TRBD1 (7 bases). Trimming shortened V by 4 bases and J by 2 bases, and 12 bases separated the two germline ends. Germline values: CDR1 SNHLY, CDR2 FYNNEI. This CDR3 has 14 residues. In DNA, the CDR3 is TGTGCCAGCAGTGGCCAGGGGGGCCCCTACGAGCAGTACTTC. Translating gives CASSGQGGPYEQYF.

This clone was observed once. J is TRBJ1-5 and V is TRBV11-2; D perhaps matches TRBD1 (5 bases). This CDR3 is built from 15 residues. V lost 0 bases and J 4 bases, leaving 10 bases between the germline ends. The germline gives CDR1 SGHAT, CDR2 FQNNGV. The DNA for the CDR3 is TGTGCCAGCAGCTTAGACGGGGGTCGGAATCAGCCCCAGCATTTT. Translated: CASSLDGGRNQPQHF.

CDR3 bases: TGTGCCACCAGTGATTTGCCAGGGGGCGGCGGCTACACCTTC. As protein: CATSDLPGGGGYTF. The V and J genes are TRBV24-1 and TRBJ1-2; the match to TRBD1 covers 8 bases. Germline values: CDR1 KGHDR, CDR2 SFDVKD. The V gene end was trimmed by 0 bases and the J gene end by 8 bases; junction bases not matched to a gene: 4. This CDR3 has 14 amino acids.

This clone was seen a handful of times. This sequence joins TRBV10-1 and TRBJ1-1; D is unclear. The germline V gene has CDR1 WNHNN and CDR2 SYGVQD (reference sequence). V shed 5 bases and J shed 0 bases, with 7 bases lying between them. The CDR3 extends over 13 amino acids. Written as DNA, the CDR3 is TGCGCCAGCAGTAGTCGAGTGAACACTGAAGCTTTCTTT. Its protein product is CASSSRVNTEAFF.

The chain employs TRBV5-4 and TRBJ1-6, with TRBD1 matching 7 bases. J gave up 6 bases and V 3 bases, and 9 bases lay outside the gene matches. The length of the CDR3 is 16 residues. Germline assignment: CDR1 SGHNT and CDR2 YYREEE (reference sequence). The CDR3 sequence: CASSSTGSSANSPLHF. As DNA, the CDR3 is TGTGCCAGCAGCTCGACAGGGTCCTCGGCTAATTCACCCCTCCACTTT. Supplemented by reference TRBV5-4 and TRBJ1-6, the full variable domain reads ETGVTQSPTHLIKTRGQQVTLRCSSQSGHNTVSWYQQALGQGPQFIFQYYREEENGRGNFPPRFSGLQFPNYSSELNVNALELDDSALYLCASSSTGSSANSPLHFGNGTRLTVT.

This chain uses TRBV5-6 with TRBJ2-2, with 8 bases lining up with TRBD2. The length of the CDR3 is 16 residues. V lost 1 base and J lost 4; bases outside the gene matches: 6. Germline CDR1 reads SGHDT; CDR2 reads YYEEEE. CDR3 region: CASSLLTSVITGELFF. CDR3 in DNA: TGTGCCAGCAGCTTGCTGACTAGCGTGATCACCGGGGAGCTGTTTTTT.